This T cell receptor (beta chain) was identified during a study of graft-versus-host responses after intestinal transplantation. Across the study: Isolated intestinal, liver-intestinal, or multivisceral transplants had been given to the recipients. Tacrolimus and steroids were given for two to four years to all recipients after anti-thymocyte globulin induction.

This clone was observed a single time. Its antigen is not identified. This table comes from immunoSEQ multiplex PCR, and its TCRdb copy is limited to in-frame clones, with some not included. The sample lists fewer than 85,000 clones; approximately 84% were seen once. The CDR3 has 16 amino acids. The V and J ends lost 10 bases and 2 bases, in that order; junction bases with no gene match: 16. CDR1 and CDR2 from the germline V gene are MDHEN and SYDVKM. The study, taken as a whole, reports: Marrow from the recipient contained GvH clones, some of which had appeared first in ileum or blood. Circulating GvH clone levels at their peak were associated with HvG declines (early post-transplant).

J is TRBJ1-2 and V is TRBV28; 7 bases are a match to TRBD1. The receptor was isolated from a human donor who was the organ donor for an intestinal transplant. The specimen was unstimulated CD4+ T cells sorted from spleen or lymph node cells, collected before transplant. CDR3 DNA: TGTGCCACCAAAGGTCCGGGACAGCTTATAAACTATGGCTACACCTTC. Translated, it gives CATKGPGQLINYGYTF.